The 10 T cell receptor beta chains presented below share a single source sample, sequenced in a study of blood T cell repertoires in COVID-19. TCRdb keeps only in-frame clones here, not all; method: immunoSEQ multiplex PCR. Of roughly 440,000 clones in the sample, approximately 90% are singletons; the top ten hold around an eighth. Sequencing was carried out using peripheral blood. The receptors were sampled from a woman aged 45-60 years with COVID-19, enrolled during active disease.

The rearrangement links TRBV18 to TRBJ1-5; D not certain. The CDR3 length is 15 residues. Germline V lookup: CDR1 KGHSH, CDR2 LQKENI. V was trimmed by 6 bases and J by 0 bases, leaving 12 bases between them. The CDR3 sequence is CASSLDGASNQPQHF. The CDR3 region has the DNA TGTGCCAGCTCCCTCGACGGAGCTAGCAATCAGCCCCAGCATTTT.

This rearrangement joins TRBV11-2 to TRBJ2-7; tentatively, D is TRBD1 (7 bases). V lost 2 bases to trimming and J lost 2 bases, with 13 bases between them. This CDR3 spans 15 amino acids. CDR1 is SGHAT, CDR2 FQNNGV, per germline. CDR3 DNA sequence: TGTGCCAGCAGCTTAAACGGGGGACAGCCCTACGAGCAGTACTTC. The encoded protein is CASSLNGGQPYEQYF.

J is TRBJ1-4 and V is TRBV5-1; TRBD1 matches at 8 bases. The CDR3 is made up of 14 amino acids. Germline CDR1 SGHRS, CDR2 YFSETQ. J gave up 7 bases and V 4 bases, and 6 bases lay outside the gene matches. CDR3 nucleotide sequence: TGCGCCAGCAGCCCACAGGGGGTTGGTGAAAAACTGTTTTTT. It yields the protein CASSPQGVGEKLFF.

The CDR3 DNA follows: TGTGCCAGCTCACCTGAGACAGGGGTGGTAACTGAAGCTTTCTTT. This encodes CASSPETGVVTEAFF. The V call is TRBV18, the J call TRBJ1-1; 8 nucleotides agree with TRBD1. The ends lost 3 bases at V and 5 bases at J; junction bases unmatched: 8. Germline CDR1 reads KGHSH; CDR2 reads LQKENI. The CDR3 is made up of 15 amino acids.

V gene TRBV5-4 combines with J gene TRBJ2-5, with a possible D match to TRBD1 (5 bases). Between the trimmed V and J ends, which lost 4 bases and 0 bases, there was a span of 13 bases. The CDR3 has 15 residues. Germline V gene sequence: CDR1 SGHNT, CDR2 YYREEE (reference sequence). This CDR3 is CASSQGPRYQETQYF. The CDR3 region has the DNA TGTGCCAGCAGCCAGGGTCCCCGGTACCAAGAGACCCAGTACTTC. Combining the CDR3 with reference TRBV5-4 and TRBJ2-5 gives the whole variable domain ETGVTQSPTHLIKTRGQQVTLRCSSQSGHNTVSWYQQALGQGPQFIFQYYREEENGRGNFPPRFSGLQFPNYSSELNVNALELDDSALYLCASSQGPRYQETQYFGPGTRLLVL.

The V gene is TRBV10-3, the J gene TRBJ2-1; 7 bases fit TRBD1. The CDR3 has 13 amino acids. The J segment lost 10 bases and the V segment lost 4 bases, leaving 7 bases of the junction unmatched. From germline, CDR1 is ENHRY and CDR2 SYGVKD. This CDR3 reads CAISGEGGGEQFF. The CDR3 bases are TGTGCCATCAGTGGGGAAGGGGGCGGCGAGCAGTTCTTC.

The chain joins TRBV9 to TRBJ2-1; 10 positions agree with TRBD1. CDR3 length: 15 residues. Trimming at V came to 3 bases and at J to 9 bases, leaving 9 bases not matched to a gene. CDR1 is SGDLS, CDR2 YYNGEE, per germline. CDR3 residues: CASSGPGQGLGEQFF. CDR3 DNA: TGTGCCAGCAGCGGGCCGGGACAGGGGCTTGGTGAGCAGTTCTTC.

This sequence joins TRBV2 and TRBJ1-2, with no clear D. V shed 3 bases and J shed 6 bases, with 11 bases lying between them. The CDR3 sequence is 13 residues long. Per germline, CDR1 SNHLY and CDR2 FYNNEI. The DNA of the CDR3 is TGTGCCAGCAGTGAGAGGGCGGGGAATGGCTACACCTTC. Its translation: CASSERAGNGYTF.

J is TRBJ1-3 and V is TRBV18, with D maybe TRBD1 (5 bases). V gave up 0 bases and J gave up 0 bases, with 9 bases separating them. CDR3 length equals 16 residues. Germline assignment: CDR1 KGHSH and CDR2 LQKENI. The CDR3 is CASSPPRVSSGNTIYF. For the CDR3, the DNA is TGTGCCAGCTCACCACCCAGGGTGAGCTCTGGAAACACCATATATTTT.

This sequence joins TRBV3-1 (or the pseudogene TRBV3-2) and TRBJ2-5; the D is unclear. V lost 4 bases and J 5 bases, leaving 8 bases between the germline ends. This CDR3 has 12 amino acids. Germline values: CDR1 LGHDT, CDR2 YNNKEL (reference sequence). The CDR3 sequence: CASSRLEETQYF. In DNA, the CDR3 is TGTGCCAGCAGCCGGCTGGAGGAGACCCAGTACTTC.